These 20 T cell receptor beta chains were sequenced from one sample in a study of T-cell memory formation after mild COVID-19. TCRdb analysed the 5' RACE reads with MiXCR anew, one entry per CDR3 protein. The table records fewer than 200,000 distinct CDR3 sequences, about a fifth of them present only once. Material: PBMCs or a T cell subset sorted from them (not recorded which). The receptor set was obtained from an adult woman who had mild COVID-19 (a few samples of this study predate the infection). Cell type and time point are not known.

The chain uses TRBV7-2 and TRBJ1-5; TRBD1 matches 10 bases. The CDR3 loop spans 16 amino acids. V was clipped by 5 bases and J by 3 bases; unmatched bases: 7. The V gene's germline CDR1 is SGHTA and CDR2 FQGNSA. The CDR3 bases are TGTGCCAGCAGCCTTCTTGGGACAGGGGTCAATCAGCCCCAGCATTTT. It encodes CASSLLGTGVNQPQHF.

This clonotype was observed a handful of times. The chain is built from TRBV18 and TRBJ2-7, with a possible D match to TRBD2 (5 bases). The ends were cut back, 3 bases at V and 0 bases at J, with 12 bases in the middle. Germline CDR1 and CDR2: KGHSH and LQKENI. The CDR3 totals 15 residues. The CDR3 coding sequence is TGTGCCAGCTCACCCGGGAAGGCGGACTCCTACGAGCAGTACTTC. Residues: CASSPGKADSYEQYF.

This clonotype was picked up a small number of times. The chain couples TRBV12-3 or TRBV12-4 to TRBJ1-1; D gene uncertain. V was trimmed by 2 bases and J by 1 base, leaving 5 bases between them. The CDR3 has 13 residues. In DNA, the CDR3 is TGTGCCAGCAGTTTACTGAGGAACACTGAAGCTTTCTTT. Its protein is CASSLLRNTEAFF.

The chain combines TRBV7-7 with TRBJ2-1, with TRBD1 identical over 9 bases. The CDR3 is 15 amino acids. The V segment lost 5 bases and the J segment 10 bases; nucleotides outside the gene matches: 12. Germline values: CDR1 SSHAT, CDR2 FNYEAQ (reference sequence). The CDR3 is CASSPYGQGILEQFF. CDR3 sequence (DNA): TGTGCCAGCAGCCCTTACGGACAGGGGATTTTGGAGCAGTTCTTC.

The genes are TRBV20-1 and TRBJ2-1; a weak D match, TRBD2 (6 bases). Trimming took off 2 bases at V and 9 bases at J, with 17 bases between the two ends. Germline CDR1 reads DFQATT; CDR2 reads SNEGSKA (reference sequence). CDR3 length: 14 residues. Here the CDR3 reads CSARSGDFGGEQFF. The CDR3 nucleotides read TGCAGTGCTAGATCGGGGGACTTCGGGGGTGAGCAGTTCTTC.

The DNA of the CDR3 is TGTGCCAGCAGCTGGGTCGTCCGCCAGGCCAACCAGCCCCAGCATTTT. It encodes CASSWVVRQANQPQHF. This chain links TRBV5-6 with TRBJ1-5; no firm D call. Germline CDR1 is SGHDT and CDR2 is YYEEEE. Trimming pared 3 bases from V and 7 bases from J, leaving 20 bases between. CDR3 size: 16 residues.

The chain uses TRBV7-6 and TRBJ2-7, with 8 positions matching TRBD1. In germline, CDR1 is SGHVS, CDR2 FNYEAQ. This CDR3 is built from 13 residues. J was trimmed by 5 bases and V by 5 bases; bases with no gene match: 5. This CDR3 reads CASSQGQGHEQYF. The CDR3 nucleotides read TGTGCCAGCAGCCAAGGACAGGGCCACGAGCAGTACTTC.

This clonotype was found a few times. The rearrangement joins TRBV15 to TRBJ1-1; D remains unclear. The length of the CDR3 is 13 residues. V dropped 0 bases and J dropped 2 bases, with 4 bases sitting between them. Germline CDR1 LNHNV, CDR2 YYDKDF (reference sequence). CDR3 residues: CATSREGNTEAFF. CDR3 DNA sequence: TGTGCCACCAGCAGAGAGGGTAACACTGAAGCTTTCTTT.

This clonotype was seen many times. This chain uses TRBV12-3 or TRBV12-4 with TRBJ2-3; D is unclear. This CDR3 comprises 12 residues. The V gene lost 6 bases and the J gene lost 1 base, with 5 bases spanning the gap. CDR3 nucleotide sequence: TGTGCCAGCAGCTTCGGCACAGATACGCAGTATTTT. Protein sequence: CASSFGTDTQYF.

V usage is TRBV6-6 and J usage is TRBJ2-7, with 13 bases identical to TRBD2. Germline V gene sequence: CDR1 MNHNY, CDR2 SVGAGI (reference sequence). CDR3 length: 18 amino acids. V trimming: 0 bases; J trimming: 4 bases; junction bases outside the gene matches: 9. CDR3 loop: CASSYSPRLAGGYYEQYF. The CDR3 DNA reads as TGTGCCAGCAGTTACTCCCCGCGACTAGCGGGGGGATATTACGAGCAGTACTTC.

The chain joins TRBV29-1 to TRBJ2-5; tentatively, D is TRBD1 (6 bases). V dropped 0 bases and J dropped 4 bases, with 18 bases sitting between them. CDR1 and CDR2 from the germline V gene are SQVTM and ANQGSEA. This CDR3 is built from 16 residues. The CDR3 DNA reads as TGCAGCGTTGAAGATAATTGGGGGCGCGAATTAGAGACCCAGTACTTC. Its translation is CSVEDNWGRELETQYF.

The chain recombines TRBV2 with TRBJ2-7, with a weak D call TRBD1 (6 bases). Per the germline V gene, CDR1 is SNHLY and CDR2 is FYNNEI. V was trimmed by 8 bases and J by 6 bases, leaving 20 bases between them. The CDR3 length is 14 residues. The CDR3 here is CASLPPGHTSEQYF. The CDR3 region has the DNA TGTGCCAGCCTCCCACCGGGACATACCTCCGAGCAGTACTTC.

The V gene is TRBV2, the J gene TRBJ2-7, with 9 bases aligning to TRBD1. Germline CDR1 and CDR2: SNHLY and FYNNEI. V dropped 3 bases and J dropped 1; count of bases not matched to a gene: 7. The CDR3 is 16 residues long. The CDR3 DNA follows: TGTGCCAGCAGTGATCGGATCGGGACAGGGTCCTACGAGCAGTACTTC. This gives the protein CASSDRIGTGSYEQYF.

This clonotype has a count of ten or more. The rearrangement joins TRBV5-1 to TRBJ2-7; D may be TRBD1 (6 bases). Germline CDR1 SGHRS, CDR2 YFSETQ. The ends were cut back, 2 bases at V and 1 base at J, with 16 bases in the middle. This CDR3 region has 16 residues. For the CDR3, the DNA is TGCGCCAGCAGCTTCCCTTCAGGGGTCCGATCCTACGAGCAGTACTTC. Protein product: CASSFPSGVRSYEQYF. The entire variable domain, with the rest obtained from reference TRBV5-1 and TRBJ2-7, is as follows: KAGVTQTPRYLIKTRGQQVTLSCSPISGHRSVSWYQQTPGQGLQFLFEYFSETQRNKGNFPGRFSGRQFSNSRSEMNVSTLELGDSALYLCASSFPSGVRSYEQYFGPGTRLTVT.

This clonotype was detected only a few times. The chain couples TRBV9 to TRBJ2-3; D might be TRBD2 (7 bases). Germline V gene sequence: CDR1 SGDLS, CDR2 YYNGEE. The V end was cut by 0 bases, the J end by 4 bases, with 15 bases between. The CDR3 loop spans 16 amino acids. The CDR3 protein is CASSVESGGVPDTQYF. The CDR3 region has the DNA TGTGCCAGCAGCGTAGAGTCGGGGGGCGTCCCAGATACGCAGTATTTT. Full variable domain (outside the CDR3, taken from reference TRBV9 and TRBJ2-3): DSGVTQTPKHLITATGQRVTLRCSPRSGDLSVYWYQQSLDQGLQFLIQYYNGEERAKGNILERFSAQQFPDLHSELNLSSLELGDSALYFCASSVESGGVPDTQYFGPGTRLTVL.

The chain employs TRBV7-6 and TRBJ2-1; D may be TRBD2 (5 bases). Germline CDR1 is SGHVS and CDR2 is FNYEAQ. The CDR3 length is 13 residues. The V and J ends lost 2 bases and 6 bases respectively, with 8 bases between them. CDR3 in DNA: TGTGCCAGCAGCTTAAGGACTGGCAATGAGCAGTTCTTC. This translates into CASSLRTGNEQFF.

There are a few counts of this clonotype. The chain links TRBV9 to TRBJ2-3, with 11 nucleotides matching TRBD2. CDR3 length equals 12 residues. Germline V gene data show CDR1 as SGDLS and CDR2 as YYNGEE. Unmatched junction bases numbered 5, after V lost 3 bases and J lost 14 bases. In DNA, the CDR3 is TGTGCCAGCAGCGCTACTAGCGGGAGTCCGTATTTT. Translation: CASSATSGSPYF.

The V gene is TRBV7-9, the J gene TRBJ2-2, with unresolved D. The germline V gene encodes CDR1 SEHNR and CDR2 FQNEAQ (reference sequence). This CDR3 spans 14 amino acids. Trimming removed 0 bases from V and 7 bases from J, with 9 bases in between. DNA of the CDR3: TGTGCCAGCAGCTTAGCGTCATCCGGCGGGGAGCTGTTTTTT. Residues: CASSLASSGGELFF. The whole variable domain, filled in from reference TRBV7-9 and TRBJ2-2, reads DTGVSQNPRHKITKRGQNVTFRCDPISEHNRLYWYRQTLGQGPEFLTYFQNEAQLEKSRLLSDRFSAERPKGSFSTLEIQRTEQGDSAMYLCASSLASSGGELFFGEGSRLTVL.

The gene calls are TRBV7-9 and TRBJ1-6; D gene ambiguous. The CDR3 sequence is 16 residues long. V lost 3 bases and J lost 0, with 9 bases in between. Per the germline V gene, CDR1 is SEHNR and CDR2 is FQNEAQ (reference sequence). The CDR3 bases are TGTGCCAGCAGCTTGGGCGGCAGCTCCTATAATTCACCCCTCCACTTT. Its translation: CASSLGGSSYNSPLHF. The variable domain in full, with the rest retrieved from reference TRBV7-9 and TRBJ1-6, is DTGVSQNPRHKITKRGQNVTFRCDPISEHNRLYWYRQTLGQGPEFLTYFQNEAQLEKSRLLSDRFSAERPKGSFSTLEIQRTEQGDSAMYLCASSLGGSSYNSPLHFGNGTRLTVT.

This clonotype occurred a few times. The gene calls are TRBV6-5 and TRBJ2-3, with 11 bases identical to TRBD2. The germline gives CDR1 MNHEY, CDR2 SVGAGI. The V and J ends lost 6 bases and 2 bases, in that order; junction bases with no gene match: 4. CDR3 length: 15 amino acids. The CDR3 DNA is TGTGCCAGCAGCCTACTAGCGGGGGTCACAGATACGCAGTATTTT. Its translation: CASSLLAGVTDTQYF.